This TCR beta chain stems from a study of T cell responses to AZD1222 COVID-19 vaccine. Study findings and constraints: Scientists sampled the repertoires only once the peak T cell response had passed. Clonal diversity may have been underestimated in mostly white British donors. The span of vaccine-associated CD4 TCRs extended across spike, with dominance at 160-218 and 743-854.

Some clones are missing from TCRdb's copy, which holds only in-frame ones; the method was immunoSEQ multiplex PCR. The sample shows about 83,000 clones, roughly 90% of them seen only once. Points on this clone: The antigen remains undetermined.

The material sequenced was peripheral blood, taken on day 0 of MenACWY control vaccination. The TCR originated in an adult in good health.

CDR3 sequence reads: CASSYARDTQYF. The CDR3 region has the DNA TGTGCCAGCAGCTACGCACGGGATACGCAGTATTTT. The V and J genes are TRBV7-8 and TRBJ2-3; D ambiguous. The CDR3 contains 12 residues. Trimming stripped 4 bases from V and 6 bases from J, with 8 bases between. The germline V gene has CDR1 SGHVS and CDR2 FQNEAQ.